The TCR beta chain described here comes from a study of cytomegalovirus exposure and HLA in healthy donors. Study in general: Of about 390 genotyped donors, 75% to 90% grouped in the Caucasian-associated ancestry cluster.

On this clone itself: Its target is not known.

The PCR contained 60 Vbeta and 13 Jbeta primers. Generated by immunoSEQ multiplex PCR, the TCRdb table keeps only in-frame clones and is missing some. The table lists 150,000 to 200,000 clones, 70% to 90% of them singletons. General study findings and limits: Common viral pathogens seemed to be connected with several of the most significant clusters, according to a later analysis.

The TCR originated in a man younger than 30 in good health and CMV-seropositive. Sequencing used PBMCs.

The chain's CDR3 is CASSLPGITVEMETQYF. In DNA form, the CDR3 reads TGTGCCAGCAGCTTGCCCGGTATCACTGTAGAGATGGAGACCCAGTACTTC. The V call is TRBV5-6, the J call TRBJ2-5; D call uncertain. Germline CDR1 SGHDT, CDR2 YYEEEE. The CDR3 has 17 residues. V dropped 1 base and J dropped 5 bases, with 21 bases sitting between them.